The TCR beta chain described here comes from a study of post-analysis software for immune sequencing data. Whole-study results and caveats: Controls showed lower frequencies than patients for roughly 5 TRBV segments, and TRBV5-6, TRBV5-1 and TRBV20-1 were among these.

As to this clonotype: Its antigen is undetermined.

The germline V and J ends were trimmed by 1 base and 0 bases, with 16 bases remaining between them. Germline V lookup: CDR1 DFQATT, CDR2 SNEGSKA (reference sequence). The CDR3 runs to 17 residues. Unique-molecular-identifier-tagged TCR beta cDNA libraries were used. TCRdb processed the PCR reads anew with MiXCR; each CDR3 protein has one entry. The sample shows roughly 620,000 distinct CDR3 sequences, 44% of them seen only once. The sequence came from a girl aged 5 to 17 with multiple sclerosis. This chain uses TRBV20-1 with TRBJ2-1, with D possibly TRBD2 on 6 matching bases. The sequencing sample was made of blood. CDR3 loop: CSARALSGTYSYNEQFF. In DNA, the CDR3 is TGCAGTGCTAGAGCCTTATCCGGGACTTACTCCTACAATGAGCAGTTCTTC.